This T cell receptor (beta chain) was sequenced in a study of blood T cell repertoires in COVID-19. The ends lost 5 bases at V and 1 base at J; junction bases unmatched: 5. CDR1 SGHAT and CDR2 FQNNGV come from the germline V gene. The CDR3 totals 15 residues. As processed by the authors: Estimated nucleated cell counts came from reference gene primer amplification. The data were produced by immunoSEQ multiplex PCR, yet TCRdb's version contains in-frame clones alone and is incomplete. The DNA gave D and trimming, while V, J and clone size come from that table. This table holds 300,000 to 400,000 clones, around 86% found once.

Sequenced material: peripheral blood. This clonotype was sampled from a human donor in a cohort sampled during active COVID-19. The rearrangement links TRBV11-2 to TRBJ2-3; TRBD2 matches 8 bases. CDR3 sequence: CASSPTSGGTDTQYF. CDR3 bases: TGTGCCAGCAGCCCCACTAGCGGAGGCACAGATACGCAGTATTTT. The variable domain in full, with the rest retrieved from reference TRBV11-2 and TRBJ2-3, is EAGVAQSPRYKIIEKRQSVAFWCNPISGHATLYWYQQILGQGPKLLIQFQNNGVVDDSQLPKDRFSAERLKGVDSTLKIQPAKLEDSAVYLCASSPTSGGTDTQYFGPGTRLTVL.